These T cell receptor beta chains were read from a single sample in a study of technical replicates of blood from several donors. Produced via immunoSEQ multiplex PCR; TCRdb's table is partial and in-frame only. Among 60,000 to 80,000 clones listed, more than 85% were seen once. Material: PBMCs. The receptors originated from a human donor in good health. Some clones in this sample may be carry-over from other donors' samples. Both conserved end residues are part of each CDR3. D genes are given only for firm matches. For some rows the clone size is stated as once, few or many, or as a class when expanded; others skip it.

clone_size | j_call | d_call | v_call | cdr3_aa | cdr3_nt
- | TRBJ2-7 | TRBD2 | TRBV30 | CAWSVPSGRYEQYF | TGTGCCTGGAGTGTACCTAGCGGGAGGTACGAGCAGTACTTC
once | TRBJ2-1 | - | TRBV18 | CASSPALAGYEQFF | TGTGCCAGCTCACCTGCACTGGCGGGGTATGAGCAGTTCTTC
- | TRBJ1-1 | - | TRBV9 | CASSVDFRATEAFF | TGTGCCAGCAGCGTAGACTTCAGGGCCACTGAAGCTTTCTTT
- | TRBJ1-2 | - | TRBV1 | CTSSRTPRDYGYTF | TGCACCAGCAGCCGCACCCCCAGGGACTATGGCTACACCTTC
- | TRBJ2-2 | TRBD2 | TRBV7-9 | CASTFSYLAGIANTGELFF | TGTGCCAGCACCTTCAGCTACTTAGCGGGGATAGCGAACACCGGGGAGCTGTTTTTT
- | TRBJ1-2 | - | TRBV6-6 | CASGQSMGYTF | TGTGCCAGCGGACAGTCGATGGGATACACCTTC
- | TRBJ2-2 | - | TRBV5-1 | CASSLVQSNTGELFF | TGCGCCAGCAGCTTGGTACAGTCGAACACCGGGGAGCTGTTTTTT
- | TRBJ2-7 | - | TRBV27 | CASSPPGGYEQYF | TGTGCCAGCAGTCCCCCCGGCGGCTACGAGCAGTACTTC
- | TRBJ1-5 | TRBD1 | TRBV2 | CASTRGSGDQPQHF | TGTGCCAGCACCAGGGGGTCAGGGGACCAGCCCCAGCATTTT
- | TRBJ1-2 | TRBD1 | TRBV7-3 | CASSLTPTGGGGYTF | TGTGCCAGCAGCTTAACTCCGACAGGGGGAGGTGGCTACACCTTC
- | TRBJ2-6 | - | TRBV2 | CASSPNVGVAGANVLTF | TGTGCCAGCAGTCCAAACGTGGGAGTAGCTGGGGCCAACGTCCTGACTTTC
- | TRBJ2-5 | TRBD2 | TRBV25-1 | CASSELLAGFGETQYF | TGTGCCAGCAGTGAATTACTAGCGGGATTTGGAGAGACCCAGTACTTC
- | TRBJ2-3 | TRBD2 | TRBV7-2 | CASSGRLATTDTQYF | TGTGCCAGCAGCGGAAGACTAGCCACCACAGATACGCAGTATTTT
- | TRBJ2-1 | TRBD2 | TRBV5-1 | CASSLESGGPYEQFF | TGCGCCAGCAGCTTGGAAAGCGGGGGGCCCTATGAGCAGTTCTTC
- | TRBJ2-7 | - | TRBV15 | CATSRDHQVDYEQYF | TGTGCCACCAGCAGAGATCATCAGGTCGACTACGAGCAGTACTTC
- | TRBJ1-2 | - | TRBV6-9 | CASSFWGGYNYGYTF | TGTGCCAGCAGTTTCTGGGGGGGATATAACTATGGCTACACCTTC
- | TRBJ2-1 | - | TRBV12-5 | CASGPNVGGLAYNEQFF | TGTGCTAGTGGACCCAATGTCGGGGGGCTTGCCTACAATGAGCAGTTCTTC
- | TRBJ2-7 | - | TRBV11-2 | CASSLWQGGYEQYF | TGTGCCAGCAGCTTATGGCAGGGGGGCTACGAGCAGTACTTC
- | TRBJ2-1 | - | TRBV5-1 | CASSPGLFNEQFF | TGCGCCAGCAGCCCCGGTCTCTTCAATGAGCAGTTCTTC
- | TRBJ2-7 | TRBD2 | TRBV7-9 | CASSFSGTPMLSYEQYF | TGTGCCAGCAGCTTTAGCGGGACGCCTATGCTCTCCTACGAGCAGTACTTC
- | TRBJ1-1 | - | TRBV7-2 | CASSPFGAYGPEAFF | TGTGCCAGCAGCCCGTTCGGAGCTTATGGCCCTGAAGCTTTCTTT
- | TRBJ1-2 | - | TRBV6-5 | CASSYSGGAASYTF | TGTGCCAGCAGTTACTCGGGAGGCGCAGCAAGCTACACCTTC
- | TRBJ2-7 | TRBD1 | TRBV7-9 | CASSLAQGTPNSYEQYF | TGTGCCAGCAGCTTGGCACAGGGGACCCCGAACTCTTACGAGCAGTACTTC
- | TRBJ1-3 | - | TRBV6-6 | CASRTLGGTIYF | TGTGCCAGCAGGACACTTGGGGGGACCATATATTTT
- | TRBJ1-1 | - | TRBV7-8 | CASSLAPQMLNTEAFF | TGTGCCAGCAGCTTAGCCCCACAGATGTTGAACACTGAAGCTTTCTTT
- | TRBJ2-7 | TRBD2 | TRBV30 | CAWSVVGLAVSYEQYF | TGTGCCTGGAGTGTAGTTGGGCTAGCGGTGAGTTACGAGCAGTACTTC
- | TRBJ2-1 | - | TRBV15 | CATSRDRDGASSYNEQFF | TGTGCCACCAGCAGAGATCGGGATGGCGCCAGCTCCTACAATGAGCAGTTCTTC
- | TRBJ1-5 | - | TRBV15 | CATTITRRGSNQPQHF | TGTGCCACCACCATAACCCGGCGGGGTAGCAATCAGCCCCAGCATTTT
- | TRBJ1-1 | TRBD1 | TRBV10-3 | CATSGQSNTEAFF | TGTGCCACGTCGGGACAGTCGAACACTGAAGCTTTCTTT
- | TRBJ2-6 | TRBD1 | TRBV5-1 | CASSFDPDRGAVSGANVLTF | TGCGCCAGCAGCTTCGACCCGGACAGGGGGGCTGTCTCTGGGGCCAACGTCCTGACTTTC
- | TRBJ1-4 | TRBD1 | TRBV5-8 | CASSWAGQGIVATNEKLFF | TGTGCCAGCAGCTGGGCCGGACAGGGAATTGTTGCAACTAATGAAAAACTGTTTTTT
few | TRBJ2-3 | TRBD2 | TRBV20-1 | CSARDRGGEYF | TGCAGTGCTAGAGATCGCGGGGGGGAGTATTTT
few | TRBJ1-5 | - | TRBV2 | CASSPWGDSNQPQHF | TGTGCCAGCAGTCCGTGGGGGGATAGCAATCAGCCCCAGCATTTT
once | TRBJ1-2 | - | TRBV6-1 | CASSVQVNYTF | TGTGCCAGCAGTGTACAGGTCAACTACACCTTC
- | TRBJ2-3 | TRBD1 | TRBV23-1 | CASSQGQPSTDTQYF | TGCGCCAGCAGTCAGGGACAGCCTTCCACAGATACGCAGTATTTT
- | TRBJ1-2 | - | TRBV29-1 | CSVDGEAGVGFGYGYTF | TGCAGCGTTGATGGGGAGGCGGGGGTCGGTTTCGGCTATGGCTACACCTTC
- | TRBJ2-1 | - | TRBV7-3 | CASSLTGLPSNEQFF | TGTGCCAGCAGCTTAACGGGACTCCCCTCCAATGAGCAGTTCTTC
once | TRBJ2-7 | - | TRBV19 | CASSKTVSYEQYF | TGTGCCAGTAGTAAGACAGTCTCCTACGAGCAGTACTTC
- | TRBJ1-2 | - | TRBV29-1 | CSVVDSINYGYTF | TGCAGCGTTGTAGACAGTATTAACTATGGCTACACCTTC
few | TRBJ1-1 | - | TRBV2 | CASSATTGNTEAFF | TGTGCCAGCAGTGCAACCACAGGTAACACTGAAGCTTTCTTT
- | TRBJ1-1 | TRBD1 | TRBV2 | CASSFTGGRTEAFF | TGTGCCAGCAGTTTCACAGGGGGTAGGACTGAAGCTTTCTTT
- | TRBJ1-4 | - | TRBV15 | CATSRRDPYNEKLFF | TGTGCCACCAGCAGAAGAGATCCTTATAATGAAAAACTGTTTTTT